Listed here are 30 T cell receptor beta chains from one sample, sequenced in a study of cytotoxic CD8 clonotypes in ibrutinib-treated CLL. Data came from immunoSEQ multiplex PCR; TCRdb stores just in-frame clones and leaves some out. The sample has tens of thousands of clones, about 86% seen once. This specimen consisted of PBMCs, obtained before ibrutinib treatment. Receptor source: a human donor with chronic lymphocytic leukemia.

V gene TRBV7-3 combines with J gene TRBJ2-5, with 10 bases that match TRBD1. Germline V gene data show CDR1 as SGHTA and CDR2 as FQGTGA. The CDR3 consists of 15 residues. V trimming: 2 bases; J trimming: 5 bases; junction bases outside the gene matches: 5. CDR3 in DNA: TGTGCCAGCAGCTTAGAGGGGACAGGGGAGGAGACCCAGTACTTC. It specifies CASSLEGTGEETQYF.

The chain links TRBV5-4 to TRBJ2-1; 8 nucleotides match TRBD2. The length of the CDR3 is 15 residues. The junction had 4 bases not matched to a gene; V was cut back by 1 base and J by 4 bases. The germline V gene encodes CDR1 SGHNT and CDR2 YYREEE (reference sequence). CDR3 nucleotide sequence: TGTGCCAGCAGCTTGCAACTAGCGGAATACAATGAGCAGTTCTTC. Translating it yields CASSLQLAEYNEQFF.

The V call is TRBV2, the J call TRBJ1-5; possibly TRBD1 for D (5 bases). CDR1 SNHLY and CDR2 FYNNEI come from the germline V gene. The CDR3 is made up of 14 amino acids. Trimming removed 4 bases from V and 3 bases from J, with 10 bases in between. This chain's CDR3 is CASSGSGHNQPQHF. DNA for the CDR3: TGTGCCAGCAGTGGTTCCGGACACAATCAGCCCCAGCATTTT.

This clone was recorded once. The gene calls are TRBV2 and TRBJ2-3; D not certain. The CDR3 spans 17 residues. V was shortened by 6 bases and J by 1 base, with 20 bases between the two germline ends. Germline CDR1 and CDR2: SNHLY and FYNNEI. The CDR3 DNA reads TGTGCCAGCAGCGCAGGCACCGTTAGGCCCGGCACAGATACGCAGTATTTT. Residues: CASSAGTVRPGTDTQYF.

The V call is TRBV2, the J call TRBJ2-2, with 8 bases identical to TRBD1. The CDR3 spans 14 residues. Germline V gene sequence: CDR1 SNHLY, CDR2 FYNNEI. The V segment lost 7 bases and the J segment 4 bases; nucleotides outside the gene matches: 5. CDR3 sequence (DNA): TGTGCCAGCACCGGACAGGGAGGCACCGGGGAGCTGTTTTTT. It yields the protein CASTGQGGTGELFF.

The chain recombines TRBV5-1 with TRBJ2-3; D not certain. Germline values: CDR1 SGHRS, CDR2 YFSETQ. CDR3 size: 11 residues. Trimming pared 2 bases from V and 6 bases from J, leaving 4 bases between. CDR3: CASSFRDTQYF. CDR3 nucleotides: TGCGCCAGCAGCTTTCGGGATACGCAGTATTTT.

The chain recombines TRBV19 with TRBJ2-5; TRBD2 aligns across 7 bases. Germline CDR1 and CDR2: LNHDA and SQIVND (reference sequence). The CDR3 length is 14 residues. Trimming removed 8 bases from V and 2 bases from J; junction bases left unmatched: 8. CDR3 nucleotides: TGTGCCAGTCGGGGCGGGAGCTCGCAAGAGACCCAGTACTTC. Amino acid sequence: CASRGGSSQETQYF.

The chain recombines TRBV18 with TRBJ1-2, with 7 bases that match TRBD1. Losses at the gene ends were 5 bases for V and 3 bases for J; bases not matched to a gene: 9. Germline V gene sequence: CDR1 KGHSH, CDR2 LQKENI. CDR3 size: 15 residues. CDR3 nucleotides: TGTGCCAGCTCAACTCGACAGGGTTCGGACTATGGCTACACCTTC. Its protein is CASSTRQGSDYGYTF.

This clone was observed at least ten times. V and J are TRBV10-3 and TRBJ2-7, with D perhaps TRBD1 (5 bases). With 8 bases removed from V and 4 bases from J, the gap between germline ends came to 15 bases. From germline, CDR1 is ENHRY and CDR2 SYGVKD. The CDR3 runs 13 residues. The CDR3, as DNA: TGTGCCATCTCCCTAAGAACAGGTTACGAGCAGTACTTC. Translating it yields CAISLRTGYEQYF.

V and J are TRBV7-2 and TRBJ1-1, with D perhaps matching TRBD1 (5 bases). The CDR3 spans 13 residues. Germline CDR1 is SGHTA and CDR2 is FQGNSA. Trimming took off 5 bases at V and 4 bases at J, with 11 bases between the two ends. Here the CDR3 DNA reads TGTGCCAGCAGCGATTACAGGAGCACTGAAGCTTTCTTT. Residues: CASSDYRSTEAFF.

V usage is TRBV9 and J usage is TRBJ2-7; 12 nucleotides align to TRBD2. V dropped 4 bases and J dropped 3; count of bases not matched to a gene: 11. Germline CDR1 SGDLS, CDR2 YYNGEE. The CDR3 consists of 17 residues. DNA of the CDR3: TGTGCCAGCAGCCCAGAGTCGGGACTAGCGGGCAACTACGAGCAGTACTTC. This sequence encodes CASSPESGLAGNYEQYF.

This rearrangement joins TRBV4-2 to TRBJ1-1, with D unresolved. The V and J ends lost 0 bases and 3 bases respectively, with 2 bases between them. The CDR3 contains 12 residues. Germline loops: CDR1 LGHNA, CDR2 YNFKEQ. CDR3 DNA sequence: TGTGCCAGCAGCCAAGAGGACACTGAAGCTTTCTTT. Protein sequence: CASSQEDTEAFF.

The V and J genes are TRBV5-1 and TRBJ1-1; D not certain. The CDR3 consists of 15 residues. Germline-derived CDR1 and CDR2 are SGHRS and YFSETQ. Trimming left V 1 base short and J 1 base short, with 11 bases between. CDR3: CASSLPRGTNTEAFF. CDR3 nucleotide sequence: TGCGCCAGCAGCTTGCCTAGAGGAACGAACACTGAAGCTTTCTTT.

This clone has only one observation. The chain has TRBV5-4 and TRBJ2-1, with D perhaps matching TRBD1 (5 bases). The CDR3 consists of 17 residues. Germline V lookup: CDR1 SGHNT, CDR2 YYREEE (reference sequence). V was trimmed by 4 bases and J by 4 bases, leaving 21 bases between them. The CDR3 region is CASSLQDRRVEYNEQFF. CDR3 in DNA: TGTGCCAGCAGCCTACAGGACCGACGAGTGGAGTACAATGAGCAGTTCTTC.

The J gene is TRBJ2-7, the V gene TRBV28; tentative D call: TRBD2 (5 bases). Trimming took 6 bases from V and 0 from J, leaving 6 bases between them. In germline, CDR1 is MDHEN, CDR2 SYDVKM. The CDR3 runs 12 residues. CDR3 nucleotide sequence: TGTGCCAGCAGGGCGGGCTCCTACGAGCAGTACTTC. It codes for CASRAGSYEQYF.

The chain combines TRBV9 with TRBJ1-2, with D perhaps TRBD1 (6 bases). With 4 bases removed from V and 2 bases from J, the gap between germline ends came to 15 bases. This CDR3 has 15 residues. Per the germline V gene, CDR1 is SGDLS and CDR2 is YYNGEE. This CDR3 is CASSPRGGLNYGYTF. The CDR3 nucleotides read TGTGCCAGCAGCCCCCGGGGGGGGCTCAACTATGGCTACACCTTC.

This chain joins TRBV11-3 and TRBJ2-5; tentative D call: TRBD2 (6 bases). The CDR3 sequence is 14 residues long. V lost 5 bases and J lost 4, with 14 bases in between. Germline loops: CDR1 SGHNT, CDR2 YENEEA. The CDR3 reads CASSRGFDGETQYF. The CDR3 DNA sequence: TGTGCCAGCAGCCGGGGGTTTGACGGAGAGACCCAGTACTTC.

This clone was recorded a few times. The V and J genes are TRBV18 and TRBJ2-7, with unresolved D. The V gene's germline CDR1 is KGHSH and CDR2 LQKENI. The V end was cut by 3 bases, the J end by 0 bases, with 12 bases between. The CDR3 spans 15 residues. The CDR3 DNA reads as TGTGCCAGCTCACCGCGGTGGAAGAGCTCCTACGAGCAGTACTTC. This gives the protein CASSPRWKSSYEQYF.

The chain combines TRBV29-1 with TRBJ2-3; possibly TRBD2 for D (5 bases). CDR3 length: 14 residues. V was shortened by 3 bases and J by 1 base, with 11 bases between the two germline ends. Per the germline V gene, CDR1 is SQVTM and CDR2 is ANQGSEA. The CDR3 sequence: CSVEPPGGTDTQYF. DNA for the CDR3: TGCAGCGTTGAGCCCCCCGGGGGCACAGATACGCAGTATTTT.

V and J are TRBV7-2 and TRBJ2-7; 8 bases are a match to TRBD2. The J segment lost 4 bases and the V segment lost 0 bases, leaving 11 bases of the junction unmatched. The CDR3 covers 17 residues. CDR1 SGHTA and CDR2 FQGNSA come from the germline V gene. CDR3 nucleotides: TGTGCCAGCAGCTTAGCGCTCGGGACTAGGCGGTATTACGAGCAGTACTTC. It is translated as CASSLALGTRRYYEQYF.

The DNA for the CDR3 is TGTGCCAGCCCTAGCGGGAGGAATGAGCAGTTCTTC. This sequence encodes CASPSGRNEQFF. J is TRBJ2-1 and V is TRBV7-8; 11 bases match TRBD2. The trim removed 8 bases at V and 7 bases at J, leaving 1 base unmatched. Germline CDR1 reads SGHVS; CDR2 reads FQNEAQ. The CDR3 sequence is 12 residues long.

This clone showed up just a few times. This rearrangement joins TRBV18 to TRBJ2-3; possibly TRBD2 for D (5 bases). The germline V gene has CDR1 KGHSH and CDR2 LQKENI. This CDR3 is built from 16 residues. Trimming left V 3 bases short and J 6 bases short, with 19 bases between. Here the CDR3 DNA reads TGTGCCAGCTCACCCAAGGACGGGGAATTGGGGGATACGCAGTATTTT. Its translation is CASSPKDGELGDTQYF.

The chain carries TRBV6-5 and TRBJ2-1, with D unclear. The germline V and J ends were trimmed by 6 bases and 8 bases, with 14 bases remaining between them. The CDR3 sequence is 13 residues long. Per the germline V gene, CDR1 is MNHEY and CDR2 is SVGAGI. CDR3 amino acids: CASSSRPVDEQFF. In nucleotides, the CDR3 is TGTGCCAGCAGCTCCCGTCCCGTCGATGAGCAGTTCTTC.

V gene TRBV6-5 combines with J gene TRBJ1-4; possibly TRBD1 for D (6 bases). V was clipped by 6 bases and J by 7 bases, with 15 bases between them. The CDR3 consists of 14 residues. Germline CDR1 and CDR2: MNHEY and SVGAGI. The CDR3 sequence is CASRTGGMVEKLFF. The CDR3 nucleotides read TGTGCCAGCAGGACCGGGGGCATGGTTGAAAAACTGTTTTTT.

This chain joins TRBV28 and TRBJ1-4, with D hard to call. The germline V gene has CDR1 MDHEN and CDR2 SYDVKM. CDR3 length: 12 residues. Trimming removed 3 bases at V and 6 bases at J, with 5 bases between. The CDR3: CASSFLHEKLFF. In nucleotides, the CDR3 is TGTGCCAGCAGTTTCCTCCATGAAAAACTGTTTTTT.

The rearrangement joins TRBV7-9 to TRBJ2-7; 12 bases line up with TRBD2. V gave up 5 bases and J gave up 6 bases; unmatched junction bases: 8. The germline CDR1 and CDR2 sequences are SEHNR and FQNEAQ (reference sequence). This CDR3 contains 15 residues. In DNA, the CDR3 is TGTGCCAGCAGCAGCAGACTAGCGGGAGTTCCCGAGCAGTACTTC. Its protein product is CASSSRLAGVPEQYF.

This chain links TRBV2 with TRBJ1-2; no definite D call. CDR3 length: 15 amino acids. The germline V gene has CDR1 SNHLY and CDR2 FYNNEI. Trimming removed 3 bases from V and 4 bases from J, with 15 bases in between. CDR3 in amino acids: CASSDGRRGLYGYTF. CDR3 sequence (DNA): TGTGCCAGCAGTGATGGTAGGAGAGGACTCTATGGCTACACCTTC.

In DNA form, the CDR3 reads TGTGCCAGTAGTATAGTTGGTCAGGGGAACTATGGCTACACCTTC. Amino acid sequence: CASSIVGQGNYGYTF. The rearrangement links TRBV19 to TRBJ1-2; D is perhaps TRBD1 (6 bases). Germline values: CDR1 LNHDA, CDR2 SQIVND (reference sequence). V lost 1 base and J 2 bases, leaving 11 bases between the germline ends. This CDR3 is 15 amino acids long.

V is TRBV19 and J is TRBJ2-4; D is undetermined. Trimming took off 9 bases at V and 1 base at J, with 7 bases between the two ends. The CDR3 extends over 12 amino acids. Germline CDR1 is LNHDA and CDR2 is SQIVND (reference sequence). This CDR3 is CASSTAKNIQYF. The CDR3 DNA reads as TGTGCCAGCTCCACGGCCAAAAACATTCAGTACTTC.

The chain combines TRBV7-9 with TRBJ2-1; D call uncertain. This CDR3 spans 15 amino acids. The ends were cut back, 3 bases at V and 5 bases at J, with 14 bases in the middle. Germline V gives CDR1 SEHNR, CDR2 FQNEAQ (reference sequence). The CDR3 sequence: CASSFDGRKDNEQFF. Written as DNA, the CDR3 is TGTGCCAGCAGCTTTGACGGTCGCAAGGACAATGAGCAGTTCTTC.